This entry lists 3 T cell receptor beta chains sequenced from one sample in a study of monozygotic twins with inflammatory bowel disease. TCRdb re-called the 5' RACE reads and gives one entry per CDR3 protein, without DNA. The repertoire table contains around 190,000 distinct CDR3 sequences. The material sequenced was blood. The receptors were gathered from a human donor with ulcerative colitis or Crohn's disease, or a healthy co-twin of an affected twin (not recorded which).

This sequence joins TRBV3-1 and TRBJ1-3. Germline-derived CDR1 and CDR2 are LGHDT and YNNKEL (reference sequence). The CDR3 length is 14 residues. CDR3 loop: CASSQTGTGNTIYF.

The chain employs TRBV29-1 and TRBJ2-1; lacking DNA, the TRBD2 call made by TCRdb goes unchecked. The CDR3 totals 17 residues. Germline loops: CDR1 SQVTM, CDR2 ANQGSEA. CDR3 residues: CSVEDRTSGGGIDEQFF.

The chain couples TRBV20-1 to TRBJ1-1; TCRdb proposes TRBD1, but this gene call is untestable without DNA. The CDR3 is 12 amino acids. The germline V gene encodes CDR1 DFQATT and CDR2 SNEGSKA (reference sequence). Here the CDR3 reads CSARSGQGEAFF.